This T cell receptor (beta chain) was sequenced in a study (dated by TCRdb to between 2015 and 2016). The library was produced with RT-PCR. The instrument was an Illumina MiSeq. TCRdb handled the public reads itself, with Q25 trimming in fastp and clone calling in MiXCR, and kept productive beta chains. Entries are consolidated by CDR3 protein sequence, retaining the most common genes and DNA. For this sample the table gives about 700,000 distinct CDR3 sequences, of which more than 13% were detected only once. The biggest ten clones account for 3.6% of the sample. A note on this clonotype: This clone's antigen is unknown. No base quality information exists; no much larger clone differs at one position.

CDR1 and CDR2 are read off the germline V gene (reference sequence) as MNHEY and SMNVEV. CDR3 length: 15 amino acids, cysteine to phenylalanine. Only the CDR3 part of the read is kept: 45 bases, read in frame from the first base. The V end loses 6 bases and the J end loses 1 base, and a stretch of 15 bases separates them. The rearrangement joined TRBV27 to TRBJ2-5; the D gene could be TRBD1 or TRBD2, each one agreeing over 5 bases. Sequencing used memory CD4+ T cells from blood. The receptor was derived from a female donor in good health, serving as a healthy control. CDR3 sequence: CASSYTRQRQETQYF. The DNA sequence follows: TGTGCCAGCAGCTATACTAGACAGCGCCAAGAGACCCAGTACTTC.